The 17 T cell receptor beta chains presented below share a single source sample, sequenced in a study of PD-L1 blockade in urothelial cancer. The time point here: pretreatment peripheral blood. Clones were sequenced by immunoSEQ multiplex PCR, and TCRdb holds only the in-frame ones, with some missing. This sample has tens of thousands of clones; approximately 90% occur once, and the top ten carry about 25%. This specimen consisted of PBMCs, obtained around atezolizumab (anti-PD-L1) treatment. All receptors derive from a donor at least 40 years old with urothelial cancer.

The chain joins TRBV6-5 to TRBJ2-7; D perhaps matches TRBD1 (6 bases). CDR1 MNHEY and CDR2 SVGAGI come from the germline V gene. The V gene lost 0 bases and the J gene lost 5 bases, with 17 bases spanning the gap. The CDR3 length is 16 residues. Written as DNA, the CDR3 is TGTGCCAGCAGTTACTCTGTTATGCCAGGGGAAGACGAGCAGTACTTC. Residues: CASSYSVMPGEDEQYF.

This chain connects TRBV11-2 to TRBJ2-5, with D perhaps TRBD2 (5 bases). CDR3 length: 16 residues. Per germline, CDR1 SGHAT and CDR2 FQNNGV. Trimming removed 5 bases at V and 0 bases at J, with 16 bases between. CDR3 sequence (DNA): TGTGCCAGCAGCCAATTCCCACCGGGATACCAAGAGACCCAGTACTTC. It translates to CASSQFPPGYQETQYF.

This clone was detected a few times. The rearrangement uses TRBV5-1 and TRBJ1-2; no clear D. The CDR3 has 12 amino acids. Germline V gene sequence: CDR1 SGHRS, CDR2 YFSETQ. Trimming stripped 0 bases from V and 5 bases from J, with 5 bases between. DNA of the CDR3: TGCGCCAGCAGCTTGGTCAGATATGGCTACACCTTC. As protein: CASSLVRYGYTF.

The J gene is TRBJ1-2, the V gene TRBV5-6; D remains ambiguous. Germline assignment: CDR1 SGHDT and CDR2 YYEEEE. CDR3 length equals 15 residues. Trimming removed 4 bases at V and 4 bases at J, with 17 bases between. The CDR3 nucleotides are TGTGCCAGCAGCCCGCGCGTTTTCGGGGTCTATGGCTACACCTTC. This sequence encodes CASSPRVFGVYGYTF.

The chain links TRBV5-8 to TRBJ2-5; D remains unclear. Trimming shortened V by 1 base and J by 4 bases, and 5 bases separated the two germline ends. CDR1 SGHTS and CDR2 YDEGEE come from the germline V gene. The CDR3 length is 12 residues. This chain's CDR3 is CASSLFGETQYF. The CDR3 DNA reads TGTGCCAGCAGCTTGTTCGGAGAGACCCAGTACTTC.

The rearrangement links TRBV12-1 to TRBJ1-4; the D call in the table, TRBD1, was not verified against the DNA. TRBV12-1 is a known pseudogene. The length of the CDR3 is 14 residues. The CDR3 loop is CASSFRGRDEKLFF. The CDR3 DNA reads TGTGCCAGCAGCTTCAGGGGGCGGGATGAAAAACTGTTTTTT.

The chain carries TRBV7-2 and TRBJ2-3, with 13 nucleotides matching TRBD2. Germline V CDR1 and CDR2: SGHTA, FQGNSA. This CDR3 has 16 amino acids. The ends lost 5 bases at V and 0 bases at J; junction bases unmatched: 2. This chain's CDR3 is CASSPGLAGSTDTQYF. For the CDR3, the DNA is TGTGCCAGCAGCCCGGGACTAGCGGGAAGCACAGATACGCAGTATTTT.

V is TRBV9 and J is TRBJ2-5, with 7 bases matching TRBD1. Germline V gives CDR1 SGDLS, CDR2 YYNGEE. V lost 0 bases and J lost 5; bases outside the gene matches: 7. The CDR3 is 15 amino acids. The CDR3 DNA reads TGTGCCAGCAGCGTAGGTACTTTAGGGGGCGAGACCCAGTACTTC. Translating it yields CASSVGTLGGETQYF.

This clone was counted only a few times. The CDR3 loop is CASSSLRTRGNEQFF. CDR3 nucleotides: TGTGCCAGCAGCTCCCTCCGGACTAGAGGCAATGAGCAGTTCTTC. The chain carries TRBV11-3 and TRBJ2-1, with 7 bases that match TRBD2. The ends lost 4 bases at V and 6 bases at J; junction bases unmatched: 9. CDR3 length equals 15 residues. Germline V gene lookup returns CDR1 SGHNT and CDR2 YENEEA.

The V call is TRBV25-1, the J call TRBJ2-7; D might be TRBD2 (6 bases). V was trimmed by 6 bases and J by 2 bases, leaving 17 bases between them. Germline V CDR1 and CDR2: MGHDK, SYGVNS. This CDR3 region has 15 residues. CDR3 residues: CASSDPRGAPYEQYF. For the CDR3, the DNA is TGTGCCAGCAGCGACCCCCGCGGGGCTCCCTACGAGCAGTACTTC.

This chain joins TRBV5-8 and TRBJ2-7; 13 positions agree with TRBD2. CDR3 length: 15 amino acids. V was clipped by 4 bases and J by 7 bases; unmatched bases: 8. Per the germline V gene, CDR1 is SGHTS and CDR2 is YDEGEE. The CDR3 nucleotides are TGTGCCAGCAGCGGAGGACTAGCGGGAGTGGTTGAGCAGTACTTC. Protein: CASSGGLAGVVEQYF.

This clone is a singleton in its sample. The J gene is TRBJ2-7, the V gene TRBV11-2, with D tentatively TRBD1 (6 bases). The CDR3 is 16 residues long. V lost 5 bases to trimming and J lost 3 bases, with 20 bases between them. Germline values: CDR1 SGHAT, CDR2 FQNNGV. Here the CDR3 reads CASSARGPAAYYEQYF. The CDR3 bases are TGTGCCAGCAGCGCCAGGGGACCCGCGGCGTACTACGAGCAGTACTTC.

The chain has TRBV19 and TRBJ1-2, with D perhaps matching TRBD1 (5 bases). CDR3 size: 16 residues. The V and J ends lost 3 bases and 3 bases respectively, with 17 bases between them. Germline CDR1 reads LNHDA; CDR2 reads SQIVND (reference sequence). The CDR3 protein is CASSIVGLRRDYGYTF. As DNA, the CDR3 is TGTGCCAGTAGTATTGTGGGGCTGAGGCGAGACTATGGCTACACCTTC.

The rearrangement joins TRBV18 to TRBJ1-2; perhaps TRBD1 as D (5 bases). Germline values: CDR1 KGHSH, CDR2 LQKENI. There are 14 residues in the CDR3. The V gene lost 0 bases and the J gene lost 5 bases, with 10 bases spanning the gap. CDR3 in amino acids: CASSPPEGRYGYTF. In nucleotides, the CDR3 is TGTGCCAGCTCACCACCGGAGGGGAGGTATGGCTACACCTTC.

The CDR3 here is CASSLRGGSSYNEQFF. In nucleotides, the CDR3 is TGCGCCAGCAGCTTGAGAGGGGGTAGCTCCTACAATGAGCAGTTCTTC. This chain links TRBV5-1 with TRBJ2-1, with D maybe TRBD1 (6 bases). Germline CDR1 and CDR2: SGHRS and YFSETQ. V dropped 1 base and J dropped 0 bases, with 11 bases sitting between them. There are 16 residues in the CDR3.

The chain couples TRBV25-1 to TRBJ2-1; D is ambiguous. The CDR3 is made up of 12 amino acids. Per germline, CDR1 MGHDK and CDR2 SYGVNS. The V and J ends lost 7 bases and 5 bases respectively, with 9 bases between them. The CDR3 region is CASNPRHNEQFF. In nucleotides, the CDR3 is TGTGCCAGCAATCCGCGGCACAATGAGCAGTTCTTC.

The chain carries TRBV27 and TRBJ1-5; no definite D call. This CDR3 contains 15 residues. Germline V gives CDR1 MNHEY, CDR2 SMNVEV (reference sequence). V was trimmed by 6 bases and J by 2 bases, leaving 14 bases between them. CDR3 region: CASRRSAPGNQPQHF. For the CDR3, the DNA is TGTGCCAGCAGGCGCAGCGCCCCCGGCAATCAGCCCCAGCATTTT.